A single TCR beta chain is shown here with its context. The data belong to a study of patients and donors after allogeneic stem cell transplantation. In germline, CDR1 is LNHDA, CDR2 SQIVND (reference sequence). This CDR3 has 15 residues. V lost 2 bases and J lost 2, with 12 bases in between. From the RT-PCR reads, TCRdb called clonotypes with MiXCR, one entry per CDR3 protein. There are fewer than 250,000 distinct CDR3 sequences in the sample; 14% occur only once, and 11% lies in the top ten. The V call is TRBV19, the J call TRBJ1-1; the D gene is possibly TRBD1 (5 bases). Input material: blood, either unsorted or a sorted T cell fraction (not recorded which). The source is a human donor who was either an allogeneic HSCT recipient or a stem cell or donor lymphocyte infusion donor (not recorded which). It is not recorded whose cells these are; they may come from a transplant donor. The CDR3 nucleotides read TGTGCCAGTAGTATACCGGGGCACCTAAACACTGAAGCTTTCTTT. Encoded protein: CASSIPGHLNTEAFF.